This entry features one TCR beta chain sequence. The antigen remains undetermined. Then a second PCR, running about 7 to 11 cycles, was carried out with a sample-barcoded 5' primer and a J-beta primer mix. A single record per CDR3 protein comes from TCRdb applying MiXCR to the 5' RACE reads. The sample yields hundreds of thousands of distinct CDR3 sequences, about 48% seen once. The data are from a study of blood T cells in healthy people across ages. This CDR3 comprises 15 residues. Unmatched junction bases numbered 12, after V lost 6 bases and J lost 6 bases. Germline CDR1 reads DFQATT; CDR2 reads SNEGSKA (reference sequence). Overall study results and limits: Naive CD4+ cell counts and diversity both ran higher in long-lived than in aged donors. A strong correlation between TCR beta diversity and naive T cell percentage was seen.

This sequence originates from a man aged 25 to 40 in good health. V and J are TRBV20-1 and TRBJ2-1; 9 positions agree with TRBD2. Sequenced material: blood. The CDR3 coding sequence is TGCAGTGCCCCCCCCCTAGCGGGGTCAGGCAATGAGCAGTTCTTC. The encoded protein is CSAPPLAGSGNEQFF.